The rows below give T cell receptor beta chains drawn from one sample of a study of T cell responses to AZD1222 COVID-19 vaccine. The method was immunoSEQ multiplex PCR; TCRdb's version includes in-frame clones alone and lacks a portion of them. The sample has 85,000 to 130,000 clones; 90% are singletons. Source: peripheral blood, taken on day 0 of AZD1222 vaccination. The origin of the receptors is an adult in good health. CDR3s include the opening cysteine and the closing phenylalanine or tryptophan.

TRBV20-1 | CSAAPFGEQFF
TRBV20-1 | CSASEPGLAIQQYF
TRBV11-2 | CASTWDRGVDTQYF
TRBV5-5 | CASSWGQSYEQYF
TRBV5-8 | CASSLWASGSTDTQYF
TRBV7-2 | CASSQPGSEAFF
TRBV18 | CASSPRWNTEAFF
TRBV5-4 | CASSPRSGSSTDTQYF
TRBV12-3/TRBV12-4 | CASNPHGTGELFF
TRBV10-3 | CAISEWGTSGTQYF
TRBV15 | CATSRDLQGRKAFF
TRBV4-3 | CASSQERGQASSYNEQFF
TRBV6-5 | CASPAQGVSYEQYF
TRBV28 | CASSSLGGSPGNEQFF
TRBV5-1 | CASSPVGAGQPQHF
TRBV18 | CASSLSLGTDTQYF
TRBV28 | CASSFSHTGELFF
TRBV19 | CASSIEGLYYGYTF
TRBV24-1 | CATSVPPGQGSGELFF
TRBV9 | CASSVGGQGGDQPQHF
TRBV6-5 | CASRVDRGLGYTF
TRBV11-2 | CASSLVGGTNEKLFF
TRBV7-2 | CASSPRTGTYEQYF
TRBV15 | CATSRGRIYNEQFF
TRBV29-1 | CSVLVAGGNQPQHF
TRBV4-2 | CASSQVSGDVGGTF
TRBV9 | CASSPTFRRGPGELFF
TRBV7-9 | CASSLVQAGNEQFF
TRBV10-1 | CASSESGQGRSTDTQYF
TRBV5-1 | CASSLGSLNSPLHF
TRBV6-5 | CASSYGKDTEAFF
TRBV5-6 | CASSLDRDEQFF
TRBV4-2 | CASSQAGQPDTQYF
TRBV7-9 | CASSSSGRKETQYF
TRBV28 | CASSLGRAEISNQPQHF
TRBV10-2 | CASSEVDTVNQPQHF
TRBV19 | CASRSALNEKLFF
TRBV29-1 | CSVEVGRSNTGELFF
TRBV5-1 | CASSLTGGGGNTIYF
TRBV7-2 | CASSGRQGNYGYTF
TRBV6-1 | CASSEAGTGDREQYF
TRBV5-4 | CANSAGTSGGNEQFF
TRBV10-3 | CAIRGTDYEQYF
TRBV4-1 | CASSHSGSNYGYTF
TRBV12-3/TRBV12-4 | CASSLGFYTEAFF
TRBV11-3 | CASSLDGEGGRDEQYF
TRBV4-2 | CASSPRGSAGANVLTF
TRBV9 | CASSSDRGIDTQYF
TRBV18 | CASSPGTGKFGGDEQYF
TRBV19 | CASSMGDNYEQYF
TRBV6-2/TRBV6-3 | CASSYSLAGGMDTGELFF
TRBV19 | CASSIAWAGGELFF
TRBV28 | CASSSQGLTGNTEAFF
TRBV5-6 | CASTKKGGLGPSTQYF
TRBV30 | CAWFMGGYTF
TRBV18 | CASSPANEQFF
TRBV3-1/TRBV3-2 | CASSPKTGQGSFNAYGQYF
TRBV12-5 | CASGGTGGMVGDTQYF
TRBV6-6 | CASTLGPRNSPLHF
TRBV11-1 | CASSILTGSSYNEQFF